This T cell receptor (beta chain) was sequenced for a study of beta chain features in type 1 diabetes. Whole-study context: Patients were similar to healthy donors in age and gender (as well as in cell yields). Broader study findings: Shortening of TCRB CDR3s, moderate but significant, appeared in all four CD4+ subsets of Type 1 diabetes patients.

Investigators reverse transcribed all isolated RNA, so they sequenced expressed TCRB transcripts. Data came from immunoSEQ multiplex PCR; TCRdb stores just in-frame clones and leaves some out. Of some 300,000 clones listed, roughly 8% were seen once; the top ten hold approximately 1%. CDR1 SGHNT and CDR2 YENEEA come from the germline V gene. The germline V and J ends were trimmed by 4 bases and 4 bases, with 8 bases remaining between them. The CDR3 is 13 amino acids. Notes on this clone: Its antigen remains unidentified. This may arise from a read error, as a much more abundant clone is one base away.

The sample comprised central memory CD4+ T cells from blood. This TCR came from a woman under 30 in good health. This chain uses TRBV11-3 with TRBJ2-1; D is possibly TRBD1 (6 bases). CDR3 sequence (DNA): TGTGCCAGCAGCTCGGACAGTTACAATGAGCAGTTCTTC. Translating gives CASSSDSYNEQFF. Drawing the rest from reference TRBV11-3 and TRBJ2-1, the complete variable domain is EAGVVQSPRYKIIEKKQPVAFWCNPISGHNTLYWYLQNLGQGPELLIRYENEEAVDDSQLPKDRFSAERLKGVDSTLKIQPAELGDSAVYLCASSSDSYNEQFFGPGTRLTVL.